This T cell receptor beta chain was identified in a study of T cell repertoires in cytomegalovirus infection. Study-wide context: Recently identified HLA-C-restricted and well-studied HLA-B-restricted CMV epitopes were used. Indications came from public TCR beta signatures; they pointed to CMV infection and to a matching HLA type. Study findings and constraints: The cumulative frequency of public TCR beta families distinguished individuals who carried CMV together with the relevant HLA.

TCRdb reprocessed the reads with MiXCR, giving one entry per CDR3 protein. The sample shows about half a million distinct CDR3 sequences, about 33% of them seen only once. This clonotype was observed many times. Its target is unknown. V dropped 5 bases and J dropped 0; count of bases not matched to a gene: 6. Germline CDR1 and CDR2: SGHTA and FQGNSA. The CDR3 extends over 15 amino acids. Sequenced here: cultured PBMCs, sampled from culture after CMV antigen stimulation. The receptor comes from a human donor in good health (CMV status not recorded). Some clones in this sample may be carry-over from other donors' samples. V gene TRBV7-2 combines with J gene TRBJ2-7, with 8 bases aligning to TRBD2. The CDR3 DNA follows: TGTGCCAGCAGCCCTCAGCGGGGGCACTCCTACGAGCAGTACTTC. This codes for CASSPQRGHSYEQYF.